This TCR beta chain stems from a study of T cell repertoires in cytomegalovirus infection. Germline V gives CDR1 DFQATT, CDR2 SNEGSKA (reference sequence). Trimming removed 5 bases from V and 0 bases from J, with 17 bases in between. This CDR3 is built from 16 residues. TCRdb reanalysed the reads using MiXCR and keeps one entry per CDR3 protein. The table includes 630,000 or so distinct CDR3 sequences, approximately 25% detected once. This receptor was taken from a human donor in good health (CMV status not recorded). Some clones in this sample may be carry-over from other donors' samples. The sequenced material came from CD8+ T cells from PBMCs. The J gene is TRBJ1-5, the V gene TRBV20-1; D may be TRBD1 (5 bases). The CDR3 loop is CSAPGPYGGSNQPQHF. The CDR3, as DNA: TGCAGTGCTCCCGGGCCTTACGGGGGTAGCAATCAGCCCCAGCATTTT.